The rows below give T cell receptor beta chains drawn from one sample of a study of cytomegalovirus exposure and HLA in healthy donors. Sequencing used immunoSEQ multiplex PCR; TCRdb keeps in-frame clones, though not all of them. The repertoire holds about 64,000 clones, with approximately 80% as singletons. Sequencing used PBMCs. The source is a man between 18 and 35 years old in good health and CMV-seropositive. Both conserved end residues are part of each CDR3. Fields, in order: clone size, V gene, D gene, J gene, CDR3 DNA, CDR3 protein. A D gene is named only where the DNA matches it firmly. A row's size may be missing; if present it is once, few, many or a size class.

size: -; V: TRBV9; D: -; J: TRBJ2-1; DNA: TGTGCCAGCAGCGCCGCGGGCTACAATGAGCAGTTCTTC; CDR3: CASSAAGYNEQFF
size: -; V: TRBV7-9; D: -; J: TRBJ1-1; DNA: TGTGCCAGCAGCTTATCTCCCCCCAACACTGAAGCTTTCTTT; CDR3: CASSLSPPNTEAFF
size: -; V: TRBV30; D: TRBD1; J: TRBJ2-6; DNA: TGTGCCTGGAAACGCGACAGGGTAATATCTGGGGCCAACGTCCTGACTTTC; CDR3: CAWKRDRVISGANVLTF
size: -; V: TRBV10-3; D: TRBD2; J: TRBJ2-1; DNA: TGTGCCATCAGGGCGGGACGGGAGGCCGGCAATGAGCAGTTCTTC; CDR3: CAIRAGREAGNEQFF
size: -; V: TRBV27; D: TRBD1; J: TRBJ1-1; DNA: TGTGCCAGCAGTTGGGACAGGGACACTGAAGCTTTCTTT; CDR3: CASSWDRDTEAFF
size: -; V: TRBV6-1; D: TRBD1; J: TRBJ1-2; DNA: TGTGCCAGCAGTGGACAGGGAGCTACTAACTATGGCTACACCTTC; CDR3: CASSGQGATNYGYTF
size: -; V: TRBV30; D: -; J: TRBJ1-2; DNA: TGTGCCTGGAAGGAAGGGGCAGCCTATGGCTACACCTTC; CDR3: CAWKEGAAYGYTF
size: -; V: TRBV30; D: -; J: TRBJ1-5; DNA: TGTGCCTGGAGTCCCCGGACAGTGAGCAATCAGCCCCAGCATTTT; CDR3: CAWSPRTVSNQPQHF
size: -; V: TRBV29-1; D: -; J: TRBJ1-2; DNA: TGCAGCGTTGATGTGGGGGGGCCCAACTATGGCTACACCTTC; CDR3: CSVDVGGPNYGYTF
size: once; V: TRBV2; D: TRBD2; J: TRBJ2-3; DNA: TGTGCCAGCAGGCCCAGACTAGCGGGAGGGCCTAAGACAGATACGCAGTATTTT; CDR3: CASRPRLAGGPKTDTQYF
size: -; V: TRBV5-1; D: -; J: TRBJ2-5; DNA: TGCGCCAGCAGCTTGGGAACTTCGGAGACCCAGTACTTC; CDR3: CASSLGTSETQYF
size: -; V: TRBV2; D: TRBD1; J: TRBJ2-7; DNA: TGTGCCTGCAGGGACAGGGGCTACGAGCAGTACTTC; CDR3: CACRDRGYEQYF
size: -; V: TRBV9; D: TRBD2; J: TRBJ2-3; DNA: TGTGCCAGCAGCGTAGGGCTAGCGGAAACAGATACGCAGTATTTT; CDR3: CASSVGLAETDTQYF
size: -; V: TRBV6-1; D: TRBD1; J: TRBJ2-3; DNA: TGTGCCAGCAGTGACCCCGCCGGGACAGGTATGGGTACGCAGTATTTT; CDR3: CASSDPAGTGMGTQYF
size: -; V: TRBV29-1; D: TRBD2; J: TRBJ2-1; DNA: TGCAGCGTTGAAGCAGGCGGGGGGGCGTACAATGAGCAGTTCTTC; CDR3: CSVEAGGGAYNEQFF
size: -; V: TRBV29-1; D: -; J: TRBJ1-1; DNA: TGCAGCGCGCAGGGTCAGAACACTGAAGCTTTCTTT; CDR3: CSAQGQNTEAFF
size: few; V: TRBV7-2; D: -; J: TRBJ2-2; DNA: TGTGCCAGCAGCTACCAGGGTGGCACCGGGGAGCTGTTTTTT; CDR3: CASSYQGGTGELFF
size: -; V: TRBV5-6; D: -; J: TRBJ1-1; DNA: TGTGCCAGCAGCTCTCCGGGGGGGGTAAACACTGAAGCTTTCTTT; CDR3: CASSSPGGVNTEAFF
size: -; V: TRBV6-5; D: -; J: TRBJ1-2; DNA: TGTGCCAGCAGTTATAGCGGGGAAGGCTACACCTTC; CDR3: CASSYSGEGYTF
size: -; V: TRBV6-5; D: -; J: TRBJ1-3; DNA: TGTGCCAGCAGTCCTCCGGGGGCTGGAAACACCATATATTTT; CDR3: CASSPPGAGNTIYF
size: -; V: TRBV7-2; D: TRBD2; J: TRBJ2-5; DNA: TGTGCCAGCAGAAGATCGGCTAGCGGGGGGCAAGAGACCCAGTACTTC; CDR3: CASRRSASGGQETQYF
size: -; V: TRBV30; D: -; J: TRBJ1-1; DNA: TGTGCCTGGAGTGTAATCAGGGACACTGAAGCTTTCTTT; CDR3: CAWSVIRDTEAFF
size: -; V: TRBV13; D: -; J: TRBJ2-7; DNA: TGTGCCAGCAGCTTAGGATCGGGGGAGTGGAACGAGCAGTACTTC; CDR3: CASSLGSGEWNEQYF
size: -; V: TRBV30; D: -; J: TRBJ1-3; DNA: TGTGCCTGGAGTCCATCAGTATTGAACACCATATATTTT; CDR3: CAWSPSVLNTIYF
size: -; V: TRBV30; D: TRBD2; J: TRBJ2-3; DNA: TGTGCCTGGAGCCAGCGGGAGACCCCAACCTCGACGCAGTATTTT; CDR3: CAWSQRETPTSTQYF
size: -; V: TRBV5-1; D: TRBD2; J: TRBJ2-7; DNA: TGCGCCAGCAGCTTGGTGTTCAGCGGGAGTGCGGGGGACGAGCAGTACTTC; CDR3: CASSLVFSGSAGDEQYF
size: -; V: TRBV6-5; D: TRBD1; J: TRBJ1-5; DNA: TGTGCCAGCAGTCCCGGGACAGGGTTAAATCAGCCCCAGCATTTT; CDR3: CASSPGTGLNQPQHF
size: once; V: TRBV6-5; D: TRBD1; J: TRBJ1-2; DNA: TGTGCCAGCAGTTACTCGCGGGACAGGATCAATGGCTACACCTTC; CDR3: CASSYSRDRINGYTF
size: -; V: TRBV10-2; D: -; J: TRBJ1-2; DNA: TGCGCCAGCAGTAGGAGGGAGGGAGGCTACACCTTC; CDR3: CASSRREGGYTF
size: -; V: TRBV28; D: -; J: TRBJ1-2; DNA: TGTGCCAGCAGTTCCGACTCGGATAACTATGGCTACACCTTC; CDR3: CASSSDSDNYGYTF
size: few; V: TRBV12-5; D: TRBD1; J: TRBJ1-4; DNA: TGTGCTAGTGGCACCGGGACAGGGCTTATTGATGAAAAACTGTTTTTT; CDR3: CASGTGTGLIDEKLFF
size: -; V: TRBV11-2; D: -; J: TRBJ2-5; DNA: TGTGCCAGCAGCCGAAACCAGGCAGGGAATCAAGAGACCCAGTACTTC; CDR3: CASSRNQAGNQETQYF